This T cell receptor beta chain was profiled in a study of blood T cell repertoires in COVID-19. Study at large: Both acute and convalescent COVID-19 samples were obtained from the United States, Italy and Spain. Sample material is recorded as cDNA or gDNA derived from T cells, B-cell-depleted T cells, or PBMCs.

The repertoire was sequenced with immunoSEQ multiplex PCR; TCRdb's copy has only in-frame clones and lacks some. Of fewer than 250,000 clones listed, 70% to 90% are singletons. Sequencing used peripheral blood. The clonotype originates from a woman aged 40 to 55 who had recovered from COVID-19.

CDR3 DNA: TGCGCCAGCAGCTTTAGCGGGAGCCAAGAGACCCAGTACTTC. Protein sequence: CASSFSGSQETQYF. J is TRBJ2-5 and V is TRBV5-1, with 9 bases fitting TRBD2. Germline CDR1 and CDR2: SGHRS and YFSETQ. This CDR3 region has 14 residues. After removal of 2 bases from V and 1 base from J, the junction contained 0 bases not matched to a gene.